One and the same sample provided the 17 T cell receptor beta chains below, sequenced in a study of blood T cell repertoires in COVID-19. Sequencing was performed with immunoSEQ multiplex PCR; in TCRdb, only in-frame clones are kept and a portion is missing. Among roughly 160,000 clones, 88% were seen once, and the ten largest hold 20% to 30%. The sequencing input was peripheral blood. These receptors were obtained from a man in his sixties with acute or convalescent COVID-19.

The rearrangement uses TRBV5-6 and TRBJ1-5, with 12 bases fitting TRBD1. CDR1 SGHDT and CDR2 YYEEEE come from the germline V gene. Trimming cost V 4 bases and J 1 base; bases outside gene matches: 12. The CDR3 extends over 19 amino acids. The CDR3 DNA is TGTGCCAGCAGCGTCGCATGGGACAGGGGGCTTCGGAGCAATCAGCCCCAGCATTTT. Protein: CASSVAWDRGLRSNQPQHF.

J is TRBJ1-4 and V is TRBV15; 9 bases line up with TRBD1. The ends lost 6 bases at V and 6 bases at J; junction bases unmatched: 5. The germline gives CDR1 LNHNV, CDR2 YYDKDF (reference sequence). The CDR3 contains 14 residues. The CDR3 is CATSPGTGHEKLFF. In nucleotides, the CDR3 is TGTGCCACCAGTCCCGGGACAGGGCATGAAAAACTGTTTTTT.

The J gene is TRBJ2-5, the V gene TRBV6-5, with 8 bases lining up with TRBD1. The CDR3 runs to 13 residues. V was pared by 6 bases and J by 7 bases, with 7 bases of the junction left unmatched. The germline CDR1 and CDR2 sequences are MNHEY and SVGAGI. Written as DNA, the CDR3 is TGTGCCAGCAGAAGTTTGACAGGGGCGACCCAGTACTTC. This gives the protein CASRSLTGATQYF.

The chain recombines TRBV7-3 with TRBJ2-1; the D gene is possibly TRBD2 (6 bases). Germline CDR1 reads SGHTA; CDR2 reads FQGTGA. This CDR3 is built from 18 residues. V lost 2 bases and J 3 bases, leaving 20 bases between the germline ends. The CDR3 sequence is CASSLPPLPLTSYNEQFF. The CDR3 nucleotides read TGTGCCAGCAGCTTACCCCCACTCCCTCTGACTAGCTACAATGAGCAGTTCTTC.

The chain employs TRBV6-2 or TRBV6-3 and TRBJ1-1; TRBD1 might be the D (6 bases). The germline gives CDR1 MNHEY, CDR2 SVGEGT. Trimming pared 5 bases from V and 4 bases from J, leaving 14 bases between. The CDR3 sequence is 14 residues long. The CDR3 sequence: CASSEFQGSTEAFF. The CDR3 nucleotides are TGTGCCAGCAGTGAGTTCCAGGGGAGCACTGAAGCTTTCTTT.

The J gene is TRBJ1-1, the V gene TRBV9; 8 bases align to TRBD1. The length of the CDR3 is 15 residues. V was pared by 4 bases and J by 3 bases, with 8 bases of the junction left unmatched. CDR1 SGDLS and CDR2 YYNGEE come from the germline V gene. Written as DNA, the CDR3 is TGTGCCAGCAGCCCCCAGACAGGGGCGGACACTGAAGCTTTCTTT. Protein product: CASSPQTGADTEAFF.

This clone showed up just once. The chain combines TRBV3-1 (or the pseudogene TRBV3-2) with TRBJ1-4; no clear D gene. The V end was cut by 2 bases, the J end by 8 bases, with 9 bases between. CDR1 is LGHDT, CDR2 YNNKEL, per germline (reference sequence). The CDR3 length is 13 residues. The CDR3 is CASSQLSREKLFF. As DNA, the CDR3 is TGTGCCAGCAGCCAACTCTCGAGGGAAAAACTGTTTTTT.

The V and J genes are TRBV7-6 and TRBJ1-2; D gene ambiguous. Trimming removed 5 bases at V and 0 bases at J, with 13 bases between. Per the germline V gene, CDR1 is SGHVS and CDR2 is FNYEAQ. The CDR3 is 15 residues long. CDR3 loop: CASSAFTGANYGYTF. CDR3 nucleotide sequence: TGTGCCAGCAGCGCGTTCACCGGGGCTAACTATGGCTACACCTTC.

This rearrangement joins TRBV5-4 to TRBJ2-2; weak D call: TRBD1 (6 bases). This CDR3 comprises 14 residues. Deletions cut 4 bases from V and 6 bases from J, with 13 bases between. Germline loops: CDR1 SGHNT, CDR2 YYREEE (reference sequence). In DNA form, the CDR3 reads TGTGCCAGCAGCCTACAGGGAAACGCCGGGGAGCTGTTTTTT. This codes for CASSLQGNAGELFF.

V is TRBV5-1 and J is TRBJ1-2; D gene unclear. Trimming took off 2 bases at V and 5 bases at J, with 10 bases between the two ends. Germline V gives CDR1 SGHRS, CDR2 YFSETQ. The CDR3 totals 13 residues. The CDR3 DNA sequence: TGCGCCAGCAGCTTTTCCGAGGGTTATGGCTACACCTTC. It is translated as CASSFSEGYGYTF. The whole variable domain, remainder taken from reference TRBV5-1 and TRBJ1-2, is KAGVTQTPRYLIKTRGQQVTLSCSPISGHRSVSWYQQTPGQGLQFLFEYFSETQRNKGNFPGRFSGRQFSNSRSEMNVSTLELGDSALYLCASSFSEGYGYTFGSGTRLTVV.

The V and J genes are TRBV10-3 and TRBJ1-2; 8 nucleotides match TRBD1. The germline CDR1 and CDR2 sequences are ENHRY and SYGVKD. J gave up 5 bases and V 0 bases, and 2 bases lay outside the gene matches. The CDR3 runs 14 residues. The CDR3, as DNA: TGTGCCATCAGTGAGTCGGACAGGGAGTATGGCTACACCTTC. Translating it yields CAISESDREYGYTF.

This clone appeared a few times. V gene TRBV27 combines with J gene TRBJ2-1; 11 bases are a match to TRBD2. V was clipped by 0 bases and J by 2 bases; unmatched bases: 0. CDR3 length: 16 amino acids. Per germline, CDR1 MNHEY and CDR2 SMNVEV (reference sequence). The CDR3 loop reads CASSLSGLAAYNEQFF. As DNA, the CDR3 is TGTGCCAGCAGTTTATCGGGACTAGCGGCCTACAATGAGCAGTTCTTC.

The V and J genes are TRBV5-1 and TRBJ2-2; 12 positions match TRBD2. Trimming at V came to 0 bases and at J to 6 bases, leaving 3 bases not matched to a gene. CDR1 is SGHRS, CDR2 YFSETQ, per germline. There are 16 residues in the CDR3. CDR3 in DNA: TGCGCCAGCAGCTTGGTGACTAGCGGGGGAGCCGGGGAGCTGTTTTTT. Protein: CASSLVTSGGAGELFF.

J is TRBJ1-4 and V is TRBV7-9, with TRBD1 matching over 10 bases. Germline CDR1 is SEHNR and CDR2 is FQNEAQ (reference sequence). V trimming: 2 bases; J trimming: 1 base; junction bases outside the gene matches: 7. The CDR3 is made up of 18 amino acids. The CDR3 nucleotides read TGTGCCAGCAGCTTAAAGACAGGGGGCCATTTAACTAATGAAAAACTGTTTTTT. Translating gives CASSLKTGGHLTNEKLFF. Variable domain in full (rest from reference TRBV7-9 and TRBJ1-4): DTGVSQNPRHKITKRGQNVTFRCDPISEHNRLYWYRQTLGQGPEFLTYFQNEAQLEKSRLLSDRFSAERPKGSFSTLEIQRTEQGDSAMYLCASSLKTGGHLTNEKLFFGSGTQLSVL.

This rearrangement joins TRBV5-6 to TRBJ2-3; D may be TRBD1 (5 bases). CDR1 and CDR2 (germline): SGHDT, YYEEEE. Trimming pared 1 base from V and 6 bases from J, leaving 12 bases between. The CDR3 is made up of 14 amino acids. CDR3 nucleotide sequence: TGTGCCAGCAGCTTGACGGCAGGGTTGGATACGCAGTATTTT. Translating it yields CASSLTAGLDTQYF.

The V and J genes are TRBV19 and TRBJ1-2, with 7 bases fitting TRBD1. The CDR3 sequence is 14 residues long. Germline CDR1 and CDR2: LNHDA and SQIVND (reference sequence). V shed 5 bases and J 4 bases; nucleotides not matched to a gene: 7. The CDR3 protein is CASSAHQGGYGYTF. The CDR3 nucleotides are TGTGCCAGTAGTGCACATCAGGGGGGCTATGGCTACACCTTC.

Points on this clone: At one of its ends the junction is not consistent with the germline gene, which may arise from a read error. The rearrangement joins TRBV2 to TRBJ2-5, with D unresolved. The CDR3 totals 14 residues. Per the germline V gene, CDR1 is SNHLY and CDR2 is FYNNEI. The CDR3 here is CAPPRQTIEESQYF. The CDR3 coding sequence is TGTGCCCCCCCTCGCCAAACGATCGAAGAGTCCCAGTACTTC. Full variable domain (rest looked up from reference TRBV2 and TRBJ2-5): EPEVTQTPSHQVTQMGQEVILRCVPISNHLYFYWYRQILGQKVEFLVSFYNNEISEKSEIFDDQFSVERPDGSNFTLKIRSTKLEDSAMYFCAPPRQTIEESQYFGPGTRLLVL.